This T cell receptor (beta chain) was captured by sequencing in a study of blood T cell repertoires in COVID-19. Study-level information: Acute-phase and convalescent COVID-19 samples originated in the United States, Italy and Spain.

Original processing methods: Amplification of reference gene primers was used by the study to estimate nucleated cell counts. The method was immunoSEQ multiplex PCR; TCRdb's version includes in-frame clones alone and lacks a portion of them. From that table come the V and J calls and clone size; the DNA was used to work out D and trimming. The top ten clones hold about 18% of a sample with under 75,000 clones, about 90% of them seen once. The CDR3 length is 16 residues. The ends lost 2 bases at V and 2 bases at J; junction bases unmatched: 4. CDR1 is KGHSH, CDR2 LQKENI, per germline. This TCR came from a woman of 80 years or more with active COVID-19. Source material: peripheral blood. The gene calls are TRBV18 and TRBJ2-1; 9 bases map to TRBD2. The CDR3 here is CASSPSGGGAYNEQFF. DNA for the CDR3: TGTGCCAGCTCACCATCTGGCGGGGGGGCCTACAATGAGCAGTTCTTC.